Given below is one T cell receptor beta chain in context. Its cognate antigen is unknown. The sample holds other DNA sequences that translate to the same CDR3. These data are taken from a study of beta chain features in type 1 diabetes. Study details: Sorted cells from all samples, numbering 107,917,701, were examined. Notes on the study in general: More deletions and fewer insertions at VDJ junctions were found in patients with type 1 diabetes. The naive, central memory and Treg TCRB repertoires of patients appeared to be more similar to one another than those of healthy donors.

Unmatched junction bases numbered 4, after V lost 3 bases and J lost 6 bases. Germline assignment: CDR1 KGHSH and CDR2 LQKENI. There are 15 residues in the CDR3. Investigators reverse transcribed all isolated RNA, so they sequenced expressed TCRB transcripts. Clones were sequenced by immunoSEQ multiplex PCR, and TCRdb holds only the in-frame ones, with some missing. The sample lists about 160,000 clones; less than 9.5% were seen once. The receptor comes from a young woman in good health. Sequenced: central memory CD4+ T cells from blood. V is TRBV18 and J is TRBJ2-1; TRBD2 agrees at 11 bases. The CDR3 sequence is CASSPGLAATNEQFF. CDR3 DNA: TGTGCCAGCTCACCGGGACTAGCGGCCACCAATGAGCAGTTCTTC.